What follows describes a single T cell receptor (beta chain). The PCR was carried out with 60 Vbeta primers and 13 Jbeta primers. Libraries were prepared by immunoSEQ multiplex PCR; TCRdb keeps only in-frame clonotypes and omits some of them. Found here are over 80,000 clones, around 80% of them singletons; the top ten hold under 5.5%. The record originates from a study of cytomegalovirus exposure and HLA in healthy donors. Looked up from germline, CDR1 is MNHNS and CDR2 is SASEGT. Trimming took off 7 bases at V and 0 bases at J, with 10 bases between the two ends. There are 13 residues in the CDR3. This clonotype originated in a man in his forties in good health and CMV-seropositive. The specimen was PBMCs. The chain joins TRBV6-1 to TRBJ2-7; D ambiguous. CDR3: CASMGVGSYEQYF. For the CDR3, the DNA is TGTGCCAGCATGGGCGTCGGCTCCTACGAGCAGTACTTC.